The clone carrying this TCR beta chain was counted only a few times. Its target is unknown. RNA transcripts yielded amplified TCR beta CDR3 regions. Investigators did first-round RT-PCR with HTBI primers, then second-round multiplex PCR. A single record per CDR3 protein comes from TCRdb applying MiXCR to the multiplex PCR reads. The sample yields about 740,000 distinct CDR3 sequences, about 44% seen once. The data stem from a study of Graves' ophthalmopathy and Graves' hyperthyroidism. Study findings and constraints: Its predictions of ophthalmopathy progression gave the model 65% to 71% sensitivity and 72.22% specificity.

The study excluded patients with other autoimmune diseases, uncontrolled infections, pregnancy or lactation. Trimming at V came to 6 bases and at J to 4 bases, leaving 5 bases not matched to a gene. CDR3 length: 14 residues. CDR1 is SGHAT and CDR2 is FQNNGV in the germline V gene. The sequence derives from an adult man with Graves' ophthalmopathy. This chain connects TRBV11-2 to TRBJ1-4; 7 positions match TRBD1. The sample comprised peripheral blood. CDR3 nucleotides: TGTGCCAGCAGGTCGACAGGGTTTAATGAAAAACTGTTTTTT. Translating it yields CASRSTGFNEKLFF.